A selection of T cell receptor beta chains follows, all from one sample in a study of cytomegalovirus exposure and HLA in healthy donors. The method was immunoSEQ multiplex PCR; TCRdb's version includes in-frame clones alone and lacks a portion of them. Of approximately 130,000 clones listed, over 65% are singletons. Sequencing was done on a sample of PBMCs. The receptors shown here come from a woman aged 25 to 39 in good health and CMV-seronegative. The CDR3 runs from the conserved cysteine through the conserved F or W. Each record gives: D gene, clone size, J gene, V gene, CDR3 protein, CDR3 DNA. D genes are given only for firm matches. The listing skips clone size in some rows; elsewhere it reads once, few, many or a size class.

d_gene: -; abundance: -; j_gene: TRBJ1-6; v_gene: TRBV14; CDR3aa: CASSQNLQNSPLHF; CDR3nt: TGTGCCAGCAGCCAAAATTTGCAGAATTCACCCCTCCACTTT
d_gene: -; abundance: -; j_gene: TRBJ2-1; v_gene: TRBV10-2; CDR3aa: CASSEGSLGDEQFF; CDR3nt: TGCGCCAGCAGTGAGGGTTCACTGGGAGATGAGCAGTTCTTC
d_gene: -; abundance: -; j_gene: TRBJ2-3; v_gene: TRBV19; CDR3aa: CATDGGGDTQYF; CDR3nt: TGTGCCACTGACGGGGGAGGAGATACGCAGTATTTT
d_gene: -; abundance: -; j_gene: TRBJ1-2; v_gene: TRBV2; CDR3aa: CASSEDRVGYGYTF; CDR3nt: TGTGCCAGCAGTGAAGACAGGGTGGGCTATGGCTACACCTTC
d_gene: TRBD1; abundance: -; j_gene: TRBJ1-4; v_gene: TRBV7-9; CDR3aa: CASSSSSTGGHEKLFF; CDR3nt: TGTGCCAGCAGTTCCTCCTCGACAGGGGGTCATGAAAAACTGTTTTTT
d_gene: TRBD1; abundance: -; j_gene: TRBJ2-2; v_gene: TRBV7-2; CDR3aa: CASSSWTGGTTGELFF; CDR3nt: TGTGCCAGCAGCTCGTGGACAGGGGGCACCACCGGGGAGCTGTTTTTT
d_gene: TRBD1; abundance: -; j_gene: TRBJ1-2; v_gene: TRBV30; CDR3aa: CAWSFSVWTGMNGYTF; CDR3nt: TGTGCCTGGAGCTTTAGTGTCTGGACAGGGATGAATGGCTACACCTTC
d_gene: -; abundance: -; j_gene: TRBJ1-5; v_gene: TRBV6-1; CDR3aa: CASSEIRVSRLQPQHF; CDR3nt: TGTGCCAGCAGTGAAATTCGAGTCTCCCGCCTTCAGCCCCAGCATTTT
d_gene: -; abundance: -; j_gene: TRBJ1-5; v_gene: TRBV12-2; CDR3aa: CASRCWLIPGGQQYQPQHF; CDR3nt: TGTGCAAGTCGCTGCTGGCTAATCCCGGGTGGACAGCAATATCAGCCCCAGCATTTT
d_gene: TRBD1; abundance: -; j_gene: TRBJ1-3; v_gene: TRBV25-1; CDR3aa: CASRQGAPGNTIYF; CDR3nt: TGTGCCAGCAGGCAGGGGGCCCCTGGAAACACCATATATTTT
d_gene: TRBD2; abundance: -; j_gene: TRBJ2-3; v_gene: TRBV10-3; CDR3aa: CATAISGGAADTQYF; CDR3nt: TGTGCCACCGCGATTAGCGGGGGGGCCGCAGATACGCAGTATTTT
d_gene: TRBD1; abundance: -; j_gene: TRBJ2-7; v_gene: TRBV18; CDR3aa: CASSPGQGGEQYF; CDR3nt: TGTGCCAGCTCTCCGGGACAGGGAGGCGAGCAGTACTTC
d_gene: TRBD1; abundance: few; j_gene: TRBJ1-2; v_gene: TRBV4-1; CDR3aa: CASSQPTGLRGYTF; CDR3nt: TGCGCCAGCAGCCAACCGACAGGGTTGCGAGGCTACACCTTC
d_gene: TRBD1; abundance: -; j_gene: TRBJ2-2; v_gene: TRBV4-1; CDR3aa: CASSYSDRGPTGELFF; CDR3nt: TGCGCCAGCAGTTATTCGGACAGGGGGCCCACCGGGGAGCTGTTTTTT
d_gene: TRBD1; abundance: once; j_gene: TRBJ1-5; v_gene: TRBV6-5; CDR3aa: CASSPGQGKGQPQHF; CDR3nt: TGTGCCAGCAGTCCCGGACAGGGGAAGGGTCAGCCCCAGCATTTT
d_gene: -; abundance: -; j_gene: TRBJ2-3; v_gene: TRBV27; CDR3aa: CASSFPTSTDTQYF; CDR3nt: TGTGCCAGCAGTTTCCCGACTAGCACAGATACGCAGTATTTT
d_gene: -; abundance: few; j_gene: TRBJ2-7; v_gene: TRBV2; CDR3aa: CASTSSSYEQYF; CDR3nt: TGTGCCAGCACCTCGAGCTCCTACGAGCAGTACTTC
d_gene: TRBD2; abundance: -; j_gene: TRBJ2-1; v_gene: TRBV27; CDR3aa: CASSFRLAGLGDEQFF; CDR3nt: TGTGCCAGCAGTTTTAGGCTAGCGGGGCTAGGCGATGAGCAGTTCTTC
d_gene: TRBD1; abundance: -; j_gene: TRBJ1-2; v_gene: TRBV11-3; CDR3aa: CASSSRQTGNYGYTF; CDR3nt: TGTGCCAGCAGCTCAAGGCAGACAGGGAACTATGGCTACACCTTC
d_gene: TRBD1; abundance: -; j_gene: TRBJ2-2; v_gene: TRBV18; CDR3aa: CASSPIQGALAGELFF; CDR3nt: TGTGCCAGCTCACCGATACAGGGGGCGCTCGCCGGGGAGCTGTTTTTT
d_gene: TRBD2; abundance: -; j_gene: TRBJ2-7; v_gene: TRBV27; CDR3aa: CATGRFPYEQYF; CDR3nt: TGTGCCACCGGGAGGTTTCCCTACGAGCAGTACTTC
d_gene: TRBD2; abundance: few; j_gene: TRBJ2-2; v_gene: TRBV5-4; CDR3aa: CASSFGLAGYSGELFF; CDR3nt: TGTGCCAGCAGCTTCGGACTAGCGGGGTATTCCGGGGAGCTGTTTTTT
d_gene: -; abundance: -; j_gene: TRBJ2-7; v_gene: TRBV7-5; CDR3aa: CARSLASIPYEQYF; CDR3nt: TGTGCCAGAAGCTTAGCCAGTATACCCTACGAGCAGTACTTC
d_gene: -; abundance: -; j_gene: TRBJ1-5; v_gene: TRBV11-2; CDR3aa: CASSLFVGREQPQHF; CDR3nt: TGTGCCAGCAGCTTATTCGTAGGGAGAGAACAGCCCCAGCATTTT
d_gene: TRBD2; abundance: -; j_gene: TRBJ2-7; v_gene: TRBV30; CDR3aa: CASKGVTSGGSSYEQYF; CDR3nt: TGTGCCTCAAAAGGGGTTACTAGCGGGGGGAGTAGCTACGAGCAGTACTTC
d_gene: -; abundance: -; j_gene: TRBJ1-1; v_gene: TRBV2; CDR3aa: CASSRTPLGAFF; CDR3nt: TGTGCCAGCAGTCGGACACCCCTCGGGGCTTTCTTT